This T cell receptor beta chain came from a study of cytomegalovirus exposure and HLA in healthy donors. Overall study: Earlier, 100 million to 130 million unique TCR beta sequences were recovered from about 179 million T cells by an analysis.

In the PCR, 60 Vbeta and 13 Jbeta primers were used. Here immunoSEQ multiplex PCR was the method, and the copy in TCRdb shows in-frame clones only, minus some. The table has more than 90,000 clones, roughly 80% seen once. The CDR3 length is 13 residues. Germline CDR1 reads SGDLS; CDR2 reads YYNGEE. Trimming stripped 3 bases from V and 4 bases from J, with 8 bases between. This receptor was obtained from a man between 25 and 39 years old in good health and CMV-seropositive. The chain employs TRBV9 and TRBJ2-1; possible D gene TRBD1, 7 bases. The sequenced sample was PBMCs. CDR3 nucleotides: TGTGCCAGCAGCGCAGGGGGGTACAATGAGCAGTTCTTC. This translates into CASSAGGYNEQFF.